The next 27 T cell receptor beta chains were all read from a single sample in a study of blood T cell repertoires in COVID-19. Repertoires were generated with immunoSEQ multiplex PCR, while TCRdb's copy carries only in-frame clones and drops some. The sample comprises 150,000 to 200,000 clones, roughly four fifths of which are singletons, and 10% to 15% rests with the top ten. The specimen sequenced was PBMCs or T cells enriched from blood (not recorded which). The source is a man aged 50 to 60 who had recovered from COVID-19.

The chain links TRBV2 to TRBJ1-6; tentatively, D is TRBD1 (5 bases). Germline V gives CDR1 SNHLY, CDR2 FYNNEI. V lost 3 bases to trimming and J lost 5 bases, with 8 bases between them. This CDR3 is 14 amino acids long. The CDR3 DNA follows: TGTGCCAGCAGTGAGCGGGGGAATAATTCACCCCTCCACTTT. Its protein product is CASSERGNNSPLHF.

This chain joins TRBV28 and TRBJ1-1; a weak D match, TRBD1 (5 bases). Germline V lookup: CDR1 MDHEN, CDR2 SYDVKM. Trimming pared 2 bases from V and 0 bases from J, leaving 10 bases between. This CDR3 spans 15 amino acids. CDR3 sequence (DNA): TGTGCCAGCAGTTTAGACAGACTTTTGAACACTGAAGCTTTCTTT. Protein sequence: CASSLDRLLNTEAFF.

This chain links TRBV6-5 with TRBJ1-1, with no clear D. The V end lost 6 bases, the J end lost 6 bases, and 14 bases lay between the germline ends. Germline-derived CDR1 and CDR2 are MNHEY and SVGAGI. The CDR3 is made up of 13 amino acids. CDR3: CASRPTQSPEAFF. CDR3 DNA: TGTGCCAGCAGGCCGACTCAATCCCCTGAAGCTTTCTTT.

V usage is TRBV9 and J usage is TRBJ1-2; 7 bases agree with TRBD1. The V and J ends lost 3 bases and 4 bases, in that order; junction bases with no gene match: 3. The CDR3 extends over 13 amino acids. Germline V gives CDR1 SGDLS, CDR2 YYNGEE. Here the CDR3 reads CASSGTGAYGYTF. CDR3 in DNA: TGTGCCAGCAGCGGAACAGGGGCCTATGGCTACACCTTC.

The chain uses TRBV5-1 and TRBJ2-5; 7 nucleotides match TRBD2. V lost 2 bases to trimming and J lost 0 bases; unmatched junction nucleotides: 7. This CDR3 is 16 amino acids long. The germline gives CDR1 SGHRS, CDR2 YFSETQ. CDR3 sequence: CASSLGTTSYQETQYF. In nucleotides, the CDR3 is TGCGCCAGCAGCTTAGGGACTACCTCGTACCAAGAGACCCAGTACTTC.

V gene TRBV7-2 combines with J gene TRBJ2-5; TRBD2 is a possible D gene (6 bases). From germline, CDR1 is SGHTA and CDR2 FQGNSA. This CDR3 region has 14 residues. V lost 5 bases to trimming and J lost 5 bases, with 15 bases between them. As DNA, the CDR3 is TGTGCCAGCAGCCCTCGGCGGGGAGTGGAGACCCAGTACTTC. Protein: CASSPRRGVETQYF.

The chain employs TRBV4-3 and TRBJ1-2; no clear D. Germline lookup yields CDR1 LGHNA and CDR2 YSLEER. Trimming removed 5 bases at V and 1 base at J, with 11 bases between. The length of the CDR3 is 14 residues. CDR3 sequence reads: CASSEEVDNYGYTF. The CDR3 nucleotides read TGCGCCAGCAGCGAGGAGGTCGATAACTATGGCTACACCTTC.

The CDR3 spells CASSSQTGGADTQYF. CDR3 nucleotides: TGTGCCAGCAGCTCCCAGACAGGGGGCGCAGATACGCAGTATTTT. The chain carries TRBV7-9 and TRBJ2-3; 10 bases match TRBD1. Trimming cost V 4 bases and J 4 bases; bases outside gene matches: 5. This CDR3 has 15 residues. Germline V gives CDR1 SEHNR, CDR2 FQNEAQ (reference sequence).

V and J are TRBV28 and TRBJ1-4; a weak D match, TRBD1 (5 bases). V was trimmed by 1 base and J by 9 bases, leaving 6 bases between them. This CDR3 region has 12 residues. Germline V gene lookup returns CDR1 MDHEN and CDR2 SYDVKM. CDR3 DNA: TGTGCCAGCAGTTTATACAGGAAAAAACTGTTTTTT. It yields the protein CASSLYRKKLFF.

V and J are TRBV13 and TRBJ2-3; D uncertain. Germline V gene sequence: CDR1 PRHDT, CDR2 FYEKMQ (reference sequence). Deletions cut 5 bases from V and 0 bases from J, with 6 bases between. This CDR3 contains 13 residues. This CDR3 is CASSVQSTDTQYF. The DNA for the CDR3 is TGTGCCAGCAGCGTACAAAGCACAGATACGCAGTATTTT.

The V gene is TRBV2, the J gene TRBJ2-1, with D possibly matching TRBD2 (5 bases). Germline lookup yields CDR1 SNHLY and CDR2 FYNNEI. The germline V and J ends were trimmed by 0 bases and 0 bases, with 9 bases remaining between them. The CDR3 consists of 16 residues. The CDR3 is CASSEARGRSYNEQFF. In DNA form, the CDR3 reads TGTGCCAGCAGTGAAGCCCGCGGGCGCTCCTACAATGAGCAGTTCTTC.

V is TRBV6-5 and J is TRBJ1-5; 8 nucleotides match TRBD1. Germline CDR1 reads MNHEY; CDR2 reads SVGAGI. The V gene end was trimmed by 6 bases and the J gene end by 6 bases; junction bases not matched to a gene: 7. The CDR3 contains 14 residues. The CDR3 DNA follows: TGTGCCAGCAGAGGAGGACAGGGAAGTCAGCCCCAGCATTTT. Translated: CASRGGQGSQPQHF.

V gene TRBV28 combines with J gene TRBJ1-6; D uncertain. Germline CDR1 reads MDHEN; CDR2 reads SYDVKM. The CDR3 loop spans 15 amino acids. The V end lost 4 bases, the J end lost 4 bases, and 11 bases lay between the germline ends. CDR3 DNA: TGTGCCAGCAGTTCTACCCGGGAATATAATTCACCCCTCCACTTT. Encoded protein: CASSSTREYNSPLHF. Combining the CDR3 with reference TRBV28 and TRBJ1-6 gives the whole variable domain DVKVTQSSRYLVKRTGEKVFLECVQDMDHENMFWYRQDPGLGLRLIYFSYDVKMKEKGDIPEGYSVSREKKERFSLILESASTNQTSMYLCASSSTREYNSPLHFGNGTRLTVT.

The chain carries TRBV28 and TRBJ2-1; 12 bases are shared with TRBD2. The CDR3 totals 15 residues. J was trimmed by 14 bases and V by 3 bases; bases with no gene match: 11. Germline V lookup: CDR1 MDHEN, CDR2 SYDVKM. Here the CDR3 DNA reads TGTGCCAGCAGTTTGGCTAGCGGGGGGGAAATTATGGAGTTCTTC. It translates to CASSLASGGEIMEFF.

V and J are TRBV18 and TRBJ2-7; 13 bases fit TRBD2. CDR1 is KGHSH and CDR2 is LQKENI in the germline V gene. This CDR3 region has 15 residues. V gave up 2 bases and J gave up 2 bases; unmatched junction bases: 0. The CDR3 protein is CASSPTSGGAYEQYF. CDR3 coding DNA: TGTGCCAGCTCACCAACTAGCGGGGGGGCCTACGAGCAGTACTTC.

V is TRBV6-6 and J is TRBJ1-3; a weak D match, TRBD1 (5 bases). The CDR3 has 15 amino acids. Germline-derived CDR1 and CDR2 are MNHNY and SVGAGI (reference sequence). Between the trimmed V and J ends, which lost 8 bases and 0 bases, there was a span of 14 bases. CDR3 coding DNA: TGTGCCAGCGGAACAGGACCTAGCTCTGGAAACACCATATATTTT. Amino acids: CASGTGPSSGNTIYF.

In DNA form, the CDR3 reads TGTGCCAGCTCACCAAGGGGGATATCGGGAGAGCAGTACTTC. This sequence encodes CASSPRGISGEQYF. The J gene is TRBJ2-7, the V gene TRBV18, with D perhaps matching TRBD1 (6 bases). Germline loops: CDR1 KGHSH, CDR2 LQKENI. This CDR3 contains 14 residues. V dropped 2 bases and J dropped 7 bases, with 15 bases sitting between them. Together with reference TRBV18 and TRBJ2-7, the CDR3 gives the full variable domain: NAGVMQNPRHLVRRRGQEARLRCSPMKGHSHVYWYRQLPEEGLKFMVYLQKENIIDESGMPKERFSAEFPKEGPSILRIQQVVRGDSAAYFCASSPRGISGEQYFGPGTRLTVT.

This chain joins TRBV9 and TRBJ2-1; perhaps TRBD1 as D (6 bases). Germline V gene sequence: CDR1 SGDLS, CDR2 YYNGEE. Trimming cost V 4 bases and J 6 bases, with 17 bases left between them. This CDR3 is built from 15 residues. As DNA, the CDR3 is TGTGCCAGCAGCCCCTCAGACGGACAGTTCAATGAGCAGTTCTTC. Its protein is CASSPSDGQFNEQFF.

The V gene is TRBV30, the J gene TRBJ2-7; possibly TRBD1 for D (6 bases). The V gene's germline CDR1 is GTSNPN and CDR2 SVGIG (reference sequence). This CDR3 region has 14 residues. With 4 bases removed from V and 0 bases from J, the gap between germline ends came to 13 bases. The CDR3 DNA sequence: TGTGCCTGGACGCAGGGGATCAGCTCCTACGAGCAGTACTTC. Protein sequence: CAWTQGISSYEQYF.

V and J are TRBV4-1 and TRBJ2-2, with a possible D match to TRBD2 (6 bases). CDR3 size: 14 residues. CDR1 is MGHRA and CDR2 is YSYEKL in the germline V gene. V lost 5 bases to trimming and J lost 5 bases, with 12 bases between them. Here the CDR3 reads CASSGRSGTGELFF. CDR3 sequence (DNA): TGCGCCAGCAGCGGGAGGTCGGGGACCGGGGAGCTGTTTTTT.

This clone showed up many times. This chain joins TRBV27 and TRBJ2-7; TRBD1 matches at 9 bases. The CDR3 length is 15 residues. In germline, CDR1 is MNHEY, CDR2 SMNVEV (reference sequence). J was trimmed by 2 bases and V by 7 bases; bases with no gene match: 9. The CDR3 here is CASTDRQGGTYEQYF. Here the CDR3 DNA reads TGTGCCAGCACCGATAGACAGGGGGGCACCTACGAGCAGTACTTC.

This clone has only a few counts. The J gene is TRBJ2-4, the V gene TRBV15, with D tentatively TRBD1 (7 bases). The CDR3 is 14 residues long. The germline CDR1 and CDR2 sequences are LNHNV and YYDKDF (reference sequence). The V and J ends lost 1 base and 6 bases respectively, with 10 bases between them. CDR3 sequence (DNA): TGTGCCACCAGCAGAGGACAGGGAGGAAACATTCAGTACTTC. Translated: CATSRGQGGNIQYF. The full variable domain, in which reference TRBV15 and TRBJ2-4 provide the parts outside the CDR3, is DAMVIQNPRYQVTQFGKPVTLSCSQTLNHNVMYWYQQKSSQAPKLLFHYYDKDFNNEADTPDNFQSRRPNTSFCFLDIRSPGLGDTAMYLCATSRGQGGNIQYFGAGTRLSVL.

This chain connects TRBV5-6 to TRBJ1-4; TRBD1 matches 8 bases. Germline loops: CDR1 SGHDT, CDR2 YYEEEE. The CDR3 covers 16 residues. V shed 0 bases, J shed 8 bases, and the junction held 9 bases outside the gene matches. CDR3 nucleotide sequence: TGTGCCAGCAGCTTGGTGGGGACAGGCCGAGGGGAAAAACTGTTTTTT. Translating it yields CASSLVGTGRGEKLFF.

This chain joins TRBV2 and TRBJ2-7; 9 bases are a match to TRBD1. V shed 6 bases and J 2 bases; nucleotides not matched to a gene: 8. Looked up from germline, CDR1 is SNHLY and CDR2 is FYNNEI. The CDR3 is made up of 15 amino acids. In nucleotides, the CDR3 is TGTGCCAGCAGCTCCGGGACAGGGAATCCCTACGAGCAGTACTTC. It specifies CASSSGTGNPYEQYF.

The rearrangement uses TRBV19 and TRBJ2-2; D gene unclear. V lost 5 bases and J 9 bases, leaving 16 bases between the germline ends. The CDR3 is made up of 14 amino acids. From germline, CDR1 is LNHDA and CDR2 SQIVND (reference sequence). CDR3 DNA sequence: TGTGCCAGTAGTCCATACAGTGGGTCCCGGGAGCTGTTTTTT. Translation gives CASSPYSGSRELFF.

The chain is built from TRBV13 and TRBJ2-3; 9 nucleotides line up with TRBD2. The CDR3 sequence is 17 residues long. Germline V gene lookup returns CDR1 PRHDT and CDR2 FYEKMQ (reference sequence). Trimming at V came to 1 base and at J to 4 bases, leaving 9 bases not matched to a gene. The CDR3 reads CASSLVGLAGISDTQYF. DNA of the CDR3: TGTGCCAGCAGCTTAGTCGGGCTAGCGGGGATATCAGATACGCAGTATTTT.

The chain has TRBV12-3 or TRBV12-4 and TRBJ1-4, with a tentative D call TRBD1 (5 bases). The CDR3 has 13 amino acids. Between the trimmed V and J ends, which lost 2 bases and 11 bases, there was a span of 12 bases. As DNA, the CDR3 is TGTGCCAGCAGTTTATCGGACAACGGGAAACTGTTTTTT. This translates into CASSLSDNGKLFF.